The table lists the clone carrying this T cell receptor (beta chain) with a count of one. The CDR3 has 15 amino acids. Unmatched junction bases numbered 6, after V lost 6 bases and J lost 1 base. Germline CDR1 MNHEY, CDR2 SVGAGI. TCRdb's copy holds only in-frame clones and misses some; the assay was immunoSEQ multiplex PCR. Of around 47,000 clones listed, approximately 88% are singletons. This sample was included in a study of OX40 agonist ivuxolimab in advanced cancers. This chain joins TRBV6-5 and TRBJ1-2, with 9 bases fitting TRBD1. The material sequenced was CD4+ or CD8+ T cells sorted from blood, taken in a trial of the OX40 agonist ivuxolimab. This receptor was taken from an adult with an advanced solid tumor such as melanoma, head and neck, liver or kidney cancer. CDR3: CASSVGTGINYGYTF. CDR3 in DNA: TGTGCCAGCAGCGTAGGGACAGGGATTAACTATGGCTACACCTTC.